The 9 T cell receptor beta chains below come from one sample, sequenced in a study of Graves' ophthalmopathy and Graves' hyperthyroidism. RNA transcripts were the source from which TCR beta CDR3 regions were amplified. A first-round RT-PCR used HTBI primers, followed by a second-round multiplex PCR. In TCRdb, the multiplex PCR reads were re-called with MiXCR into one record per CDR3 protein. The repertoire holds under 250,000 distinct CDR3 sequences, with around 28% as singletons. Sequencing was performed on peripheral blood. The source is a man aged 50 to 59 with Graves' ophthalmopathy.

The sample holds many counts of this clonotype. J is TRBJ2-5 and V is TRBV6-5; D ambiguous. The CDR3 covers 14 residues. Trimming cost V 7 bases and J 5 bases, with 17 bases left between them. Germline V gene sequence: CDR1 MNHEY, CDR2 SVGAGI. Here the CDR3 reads CASTPLAGEETQYF. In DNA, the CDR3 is TGTGCCAGCACCCCATTGGCCGGTGAGGAGACCCAGTACTTC.

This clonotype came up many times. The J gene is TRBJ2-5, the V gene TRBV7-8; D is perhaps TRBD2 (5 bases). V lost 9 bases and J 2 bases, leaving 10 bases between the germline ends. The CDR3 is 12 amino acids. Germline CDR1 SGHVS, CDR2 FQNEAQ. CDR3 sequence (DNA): TGTGCCAGTAGCGCGAATCAAGAGACCCAGTACTTC. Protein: CASSANQETQYF.

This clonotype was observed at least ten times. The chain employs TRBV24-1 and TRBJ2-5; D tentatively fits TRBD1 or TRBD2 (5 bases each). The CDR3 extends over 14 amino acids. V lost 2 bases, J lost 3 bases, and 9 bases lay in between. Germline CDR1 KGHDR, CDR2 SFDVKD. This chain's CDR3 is CATSDWGSEETQYF. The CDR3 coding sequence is TGTGCCACCAGTGATTGGGGGTCCGAAGAGACCCAGTACTTC.

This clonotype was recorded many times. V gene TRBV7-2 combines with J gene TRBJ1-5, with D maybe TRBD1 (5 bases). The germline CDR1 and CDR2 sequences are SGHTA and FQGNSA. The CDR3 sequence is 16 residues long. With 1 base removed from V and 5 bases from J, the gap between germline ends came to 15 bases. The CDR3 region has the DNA TGTGCCAGCAGCTTAGTGGGGGGGTCGGGTGATCAGCCCCAGCATTTT. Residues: CASSLVGGSGDQPQHF. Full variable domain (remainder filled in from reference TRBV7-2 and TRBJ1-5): GAGVSQSPSNKVTEKGKDVELRCDPISGHTALYWYRQSLGQGLEFLIYFQGNSAPDKSGLPSDRFSAERTGGSVSTLTIQRTQQEDSAVYLCASSLVGGSGDQPQHFGDGTRLSIL.

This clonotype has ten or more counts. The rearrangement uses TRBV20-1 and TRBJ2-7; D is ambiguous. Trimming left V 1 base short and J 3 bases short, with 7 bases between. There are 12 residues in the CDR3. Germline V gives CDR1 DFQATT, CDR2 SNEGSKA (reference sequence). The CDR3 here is CSARADYYEQYF. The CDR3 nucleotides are TGCAGTGCTAGAGCTGATTACTACGAGCAGTACTTC.

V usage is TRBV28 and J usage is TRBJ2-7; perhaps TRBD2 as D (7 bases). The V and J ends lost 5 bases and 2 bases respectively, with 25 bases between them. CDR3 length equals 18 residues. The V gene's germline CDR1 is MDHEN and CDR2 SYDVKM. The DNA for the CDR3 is TGTGCCAGCAGTGCCCGGGGGGCTCTTTCGCTACCTACCTACGAGCAGTACTTC. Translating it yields CASSARGALSLPTYEQYF. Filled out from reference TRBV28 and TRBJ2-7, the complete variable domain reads DVKVTQSSRYLVKRTGEKVFLECVQDMDHENMFWYRQDPGLGLRLIYFSYDVKMKEKGDIPEGYSVSREKKERFSLILESASTNQTSMYLCASSARGALSLPTYEQYFGPGTRLTVT.

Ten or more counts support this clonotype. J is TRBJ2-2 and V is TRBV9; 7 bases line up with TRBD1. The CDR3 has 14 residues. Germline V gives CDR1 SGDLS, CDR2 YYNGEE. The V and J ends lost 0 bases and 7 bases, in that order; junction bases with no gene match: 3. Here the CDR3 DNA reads TGTGCCAGCAGCGTAGAAGGGGGCTTCGGGGAGCTGTTTTTT. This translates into CASSVEGGFGELFF.

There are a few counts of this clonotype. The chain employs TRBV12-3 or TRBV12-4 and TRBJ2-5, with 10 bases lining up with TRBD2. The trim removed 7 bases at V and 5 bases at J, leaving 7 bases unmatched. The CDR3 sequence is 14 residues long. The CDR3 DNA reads TGTGCCAGCACCCTAGCGGGAGTTTTGGAGACCCAGTACTTC. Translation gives CASTLAGVLETQYF.

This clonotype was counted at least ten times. CDR3 loop: CASSFENIQYF. CDR3 in DNA: TGCGCCAGCAGCTTTGAAAACATTCAGTACTTC. The rearrangement links TRBV5-1 to TRBJ2-4, with unresolved D. This CDR3 region has 11 residues. CDR1 SGHRS and CDR2 YFSETQ come from the germline V gene. V was shortened by 2 bases and J by 5 bases, with 2 bases between the two germline ends.